The next 27 T cell receptor beta chains were all read from a single sample in a study of T cell repertoires in cytomegalovirus infection. Which antigens these TCRs recognize remains unknown. TCRdb reprocessed the reads with MiXCR, giving one entry per CDR3 protein. The sample consists of 600,000 to 700,000 distinct CDR3 sequences, about 30% of them appearing once. Material: cultured PBMCs, obtained from culture after CMV antigen stimulation. These receptors were taken from a human donor in good health (CMV status not recorded). Some clones in this sample may be carry-over from other donors' samples.

This clonotype has a handful of counts. V usage is TRBV3-1 and J usage is TRBJ1-2; a possible D gene is TRBD1 (5 bases). The CDR3 consists of 12 residues. Per the germline V gene, CDR1 is LGHDT and CDR2 is YNNKEL (reference sequence). V lost 2 bases and J lost 9, with 10 bases in between. This CDR3 reads CASSQRDSRYTF. In DNA form, the CDR3 reads TGTGCCAGCAGCCAACGAGACAGCCGCTACACCTTC.

In this sample, this clonotype turned up a few times. The CDR3 spells CASSQDDQPQHF. The CDR3, as DNA: TGTGCCAGCAGCCAAGATGATCAGCCCCAGCATTTT. This chain uses TRBV4-2 with TRBJ1-5; D uncertain. Trimming removed 0 bases at V and 5 bases at J, with 2 bases between. This CDR3 region has 12 residues. In germline, CDR1 is LGHNA, CDR2 YNFKEQ.

V is TRBV4-1 and J is TRBJ2-3, with D possibly matching TRBD2 (5 bases). The CDR3 spans 17 residues. V was pared by 0 bases and J by 1 base, with 14 bases between. Germline lookup yields CDR1 MGHRA and CDR2 YSYEKL. The CDR3 is CASSQDIPGWGTDTQYF. The DNA for the CDR3 is TGCGCCAGCAGCCAAGATATTCCGGGATGGGGCACAGATACGCAGTATTTT.

The chain uses TRBV10-3 and TRBJ1-1; D is perhaps TRBD1 (5 bases). V shed 6 bases and J shed 4 bases, with 6 bases lying between them. Germline V gives CDR1 ENHRY, CDR2 SYGVKD. The CDR3 is made up of 11 amino acids. The CDR3 region is CAISGGTEAFF. CDR3 coding DNA: TGTGCCATCAGCGGGGGCACTGAAGCTTTCTTT.

This chain connects TRBV4-1 to TRBJ1-4; D perhaps matches TRBD1 (6 bases). V was pared by 4 bases and J by 5 bases, with 17 bases between. Per the germline V gene, CDR1 is MGHRA and CDR2 is YSYEKL. The CDR3 length is 16 residues. Here the CDR3 DNA reads TGCGCCAGCAGCCCGGGGGGCGCGTATAGAAATGAAAAACTGTTTTTT. Its translation: CASSPGGAYRNEKLFF.

This chain uses TRBV28 with TRBJ2-7; D not resolved. With 4 bases removed from V and 4 bases from J, the gap between germline ends came to 5 bases. CDR1 is MDHEN and CDR2 is SYDVKM in the germline V gene. The CDR3 covers 11 residues. The CDR3 nucleotides are TGTGCCAGCAGTTCCGAGTACGAGCAGTACTTC. Translating gives CASSSEYEQYF.

This clonotype was seen a few times. The chain combines TRBV6-6 with TRBJ2-7; either TRBD1 or TRBD2 may supply D (5 bases each). The V end was cut by 2 bases, the J end by 0 bases, with 14 bases between. Germline CDR1 is MNHNY and CDR2 is SVGAGI (reference sequence). The length of the CDR3 is 16 residues. CDR3 residues: CASSYLGTVSSYEQYF. CDR3 nucleotides: TGTGCCAGCAGTTACCTCGGGACGGTCAGCTCCTACGAGCAGTACTTC.

The chain employs TRBV4-1 and TRBJ2-2; D is possibly TRBD1 (6 bases). The germline CDR1 and CDR2 sequences are MGHRA and YSYEKL. The CDR3 spans 14 residues. Between the trimmed V and J ends, which lost 1 base and 6 bases, there was a span of 9 bases. The CDR3 DNA reads TGCGCCAGCAGCCAAGTTTCAGGGGCCGGGGAGCTGTTTTTT. It translates to CASSQVSGAGELFF.

This clonotype was picked up many times. This chain joins TRBV7-2 and TRBJ1-4, with 8 bases that match TRBD1. From germline, CDR1 is SGHTA and CDR2 FQGNSA. CDR3 length: 16 residues. Unmatched junction bases numbered 13, after V lost 5 bases and J lost 8 bases. The CDR3, as DNA: TGTGCCAGCAGCCGACGACGGACAGGGATGGGGGAAAAACTGTTTTTT. Encoded protein: CASSRRRTGMGEKLFF.

The table lists this clonotype with a few counts. The chain uses TRBV27 and TRBJ1-2; maybe TRBD1 (6 bases). Germline V CDR1 and CDR2: MNHEY, SMNVEV (reference sequence). With 6 bases removed from V and 8 bases from J, the gap between germline ends came to 22 bases. This CDR3 contains 15 residues. Here the CDR3 reads CASSAQGRPIYGYTF. CDR3 nucleotide sequence: TGTGCCAGCAGCGCCCAGGGGCGCCCCATTTACGGCTACACCTTC.

This rearrangement joins TRBV7-8 to TRBJ1-2; D is unclear. In germline, CDR1 is SGHVS, CDR2 FQNEAQ. V was cut by 5 bases and J by 0 bases, with 19 bases left in between. CDR3 length equals 17 residues. This CDR3 is CASSARPGGRSNYGYTF. In DNA, the CDR3 is TGTGCCAGCAGCGCCCGTCCGGGTGGGCGTTCTAACTATGGCTACACCTTC.

The rearrangement joins TRBV20-1 to TRBJ2-7, with D possibly TRBD2 on 5 matching bases. Germline CDR1 DFQATT, CDR2 SNEGSKA (reference sequence). The germline V and J ends were trimmed by 6 bases and 6 bases, with 15 bases remaining between them. The CDR3 consists of 12 residues. The chain's CDR3 is CSAFRAVPEQYF. CDR3 in DNA: TGCAGTGCCTTTCGAGCGGTACCCGAGCAGTACTTC.

This clonotype has a handful of counts. The chain uses TRBV7-9 and TRBJ1-2, with 8 nucleotides matching TRBD1. With V trimmed by 6 bases and J by 5 bases, 11 bases remained unmatched. Germline lookup yields CDR1 SEHNR and CDR2 FQNEAQ (reference sequence). This CDR3 has 15 residues. Written as DNA, the CDR3 is TGTGCCAGCAGTCCGACAGGGGCCTCGCGGTATGGCTACACCTTC. Residues: CASSPTGASRYGYTF.

This chain joins TRBV30 and TRBJ1-2; 7 nucleotides match TRBD1. CDR1 and CDR2 (germline): GTSNPN, SVGIG (reference sequence). V lost 5 bases, J lost 6 bases, and 6 bases stayed unmatched. The CDR3 is 12 amino acids. The CDR3 here is CAWGPTGNGYTF. CDR3 DNA: TGTGCCTGGGGACCGACAGGGAATGGCTACACCTTC.

This clonotype has just a few counts. The chain combines TRBV5-6 with TRBJ2-3, with D possibly matching TRBD1 (6 bases). V was clipped by 2 bases and J by 1 base, with 11 bases between them. From germline, CDR1 is SGHDT and CDR2 YYEEEE. The CDR3 runs 15 residues. The CDR3: CASSFSPGGTDTQYF. Here the CDR3 DNA reads TGTGCCAGCAGCTTTTCCCCAGGGGGCACAGATACGCAGTATTTT.

The J gene is TRBJ2-7, the V gene TRBV4-2, with 9 bases identical to TRBD2. Germline V lookup: CDR1 LGHNA, CDR2 YNFKEQ. The CDR3 is 16 amino acids. The ends lost 0 bases at V and 5 bases at J; junction bases unmatched: 8. CDR3 protein: CASSQDLASGVHEQYF. As DNA, the CDR3 is TGTGCCAGCAGCCAAGATCTGGCTAGCGGGGTTCACGAGCAGTACTTC.

This sequence joins TRBV5-6 and TRBJ2-1, with 15 positions matching TRBD2. Unmatched junction bases numbered 6, after V lost 3 bases and J lost 11 bases. The CDR3 runs to 15 residues. Germline V lookup: CDR1 SGHDT, CDR2 YYEEEE. The CDR3 is CASSSSGTSGRKQFF. The CDR3 bases are TGTGCCAGCAGCTCTTCCGGGACTAGCGGGAGGAAGCAGTTCTTC.

Many counts were recorded for this clonotype. The chain links TRBV7-2 to TRBJ2-3; D is unclear. The CDR3 has 16 residues. Germline assignment: CDR1 SGHTA and CDR2 FQGNSA. V was pared by 3 bases and J by 2 bases, with 15 bases between. In DNA form, the CDR3 reads TGTGCCAGCAGCTTTAATTTGTCGCCCGCCACAGATACGCAGTATTTT. This encodes CASSFNLSPATDTQYF. Using reference TRBV7-2 and TRBJ2-3 for the parts outside the CDR3, the full variable domain is GAGVSQSPSNKVTEKGKDVELRCDPISGHTALYWYRQSLGQGLEFLIYFQGNSAPDKSGLPSDRFSAERTGGSVSTLTIQRTQQEDSAVYLCASSFNLSPATDTQYFGPGTRLTVL.

This clonotype was picked up a small number of times. The chain links TRBV7-9 to TRBJ1-3; no reliable D call. V lost 7 bases and J 0 bases, leaving 16 bases between the germline ends. Per germline, CDR1 SEHNR and CDR2 FQNEAQ (reference sequence). CDR3 length equals 16 residues. The CDR3 DNA reads TGTGCCAGCACCCTAGGGAAGGTCCACTCTGGAAACACCATATATTTT. It is translated as CASTLGKVHSGNTIYF.

The V call is TRBV7-2, the J call TRBJ1-4; D ambiguous. CDR1 SGHTA and CDR2 FQGNSA come from the germline V gene. This CDR3 is 15 amino acids long. The V and J ends lost 5 bases and 0 bases respectively, with 10 bases between them. CDR3 nucleotide sequence: TGTGCCAGCAGCCCCCGCTGGGCAACTAATGAAAAACTGTTTTTT. It specifies CASSPRWATNEKLFF.

Only a few counts were recorded for this clonotype. This chain joins TRBV12-3 or TRBV12-4 and TRBJ2-3; 9 nucleotides match TRBD2. V was pared by 8 bases and J by 7 bases, with 7 bases of the junction left unmatched. This CDR3 is built from 13 residues. CDR3 sequence: CASLAGGPYTQYF. The DNA for the CDR3 is TGTGCCAGCCTGGCGGGAGGGCCATATACGCAGTATTTT.

This clonotype was seen more than once but under ten times. The gene calls are TRBV7-9 and TRBJ2-7; D is undetermined. CDR3 length: 13 residues. Trimming left V 5 bases short and J 4 bases short, with 12 bases between. Germline assignment: CDR1 SEHNR and CDR2 FQNEAQ (reference sequence). DNA for the CDR3: TGTGCCAGCAGCCAGACCTCGGTTTACGAGCAGTACTTC. Amino acid sequence: CASSQTSVYEQYF.

This clonotype has at least ten counts. The rearrangement links TRBV7-2 to TRBJ1-2; no clear D. With 5 bases removed from V and 4 bases from J, the gap between germline ends came to 8 bases. Looked up from germline, CDR1 is SGHTA and CDR2 is FQGNSA. The CDR3 length is 12 residues. The CDR3 loop is CASSPGPYGYTF. The CDR3 DNA reads TGTGCCAGCAGCCCAGGCCCCTATGGCTACACCTTC.

The sample holds many counts of this clonotype. V gene TRBV28 combines with J gene TRBJ1-2; tentative D call: TRBD1 (5 bases). Between the trimmed V and J ends, which lost 5 bases and 4 bases, there was a span of 8 bases. The germline V gene encodes CDR1 MDHEN and CDR2 SYDVKM. The CDR3 is made up of 12 amino acids. Here the CDR3 reads CASSGGGYGYTF. The CDR3 nucleotides read TGTGCCAGCAGTGGGGGGGGCTATGGCTACACCTTC.

This clonotype was seen many times. The V gene is TRBV7-8, the J gene TRBJ2-5, with TRBD1 matching 9 bases. The CDR3 runs 14 residues. The V segment lost 5 bases and the J segment 4 bases; nucleotides outside the gene matches: 5. Germline CDR1 and CDR2: SGHVS and FQNEAQ. In DNA form, the CDR3 reads TGTGCCAGCAGCGCACAGGACAGGGGAGAGACCCAGTACTTC. Amino acid sequence: CASSAQDRGETQYF.

The chain employs TRBV28 and TRBJ2-5, with TRBD2 identical over 7 bases. This CDR3 is built from 17 residues. Germline assignment: CDR1 MDHEN and CDR2 SYDVKM. Trimming at V came to 4 bases and at J to 4 bases, leaving 15 bases not matched to a gene. The CDR3 loop reads CASSWTGGGVSVETQYF. DNA of the CDR3: TGTGCCAGCAGTTGGACTGGGGGGGGAGTATCGGTAGAGACCCAGTACTTC.

The chain recombines TRBV6-2 or TRBV6-3 with TRBJ2-1; D is possibly TRBD1 (5 bases). CDR1 MNHEY and CDR2 SVGEGT come from the germline V gene. V was pared by 5 bases and J by 2 bases, with 13 bases between. CDR3 length equals 15 residues. CDR3 nucleotides: TGTGCCAGCAGTGAAAAGGGGTTTCCCTACAATGAGCAGTTCTTC. This gives the protein CASSEKGFPYNEQFF.